These 16 T cell receptor beta chains originate from one sample sequenced in a study of HIV-infected patients and healthy controls. TCRdb analysed the 5' RACE reads with MiXCR anew, one entry per CDR3 protein. The table has about 70,000 distinct CDR3 sequences, about 16% seen once. The sequencing input was CD4+ T cells from blood. Source of these receptors: a human donor in good health.

This clonotype was seen more than once but under ten times. Here the CDR3 reads CASSLGGFGSALVETQYF. The CDR3 DNA reads TGCGCCAGCAGCTTGGGGGGTTTTGGGTCCGCCCTAGTAGAGACCCAGTACTTC. The V call is TRBV5-1, the J call TRBJ2-5; no clear D gene. V was clipped by 0 bases and J by 4 bases, with 22 bases between them. The CDR3 runs 18 residues. Germline values: CDR1 SGHRS, CDR2 YFSETQ.

This clonotype was recorded at least ten times. The genes are TRBV20-1 and TRBJ2-1; perhaps TRBD2 as D (6 bases). Germline V lookup: CDR1 DFQATT, CDR2 SNEGSKA (reference sequence). Between the trimmed V and J ends, which lost 3 bases and 4 bases, there was a span of 13 bases. This CDR3 has 14 residues. Here the CDR3 DNA reads TGCAGTGCTAGTTCTGGCGGGGTTTACAATGAGCAGTTCTTC. This translates into CSASSGGVYNEQFF.

The chain joins TRBV20-1 to TRBJ1-1; perhaps TRBD1 as D (6 bases). The V gene's germline CDR1 is DFQATT and CDR2 SNEGSKA (reference sequence). The CDR3 totals 14 residues. Trimming pared 4 bases from V and 4 bases from J, leaving 16 bases between. CDR3 coding DNA: TGCAGTGCTATCAGGGGCAGGGATCTCACTGAAGCTTTCTTT. This codes for CSAIRGRDLTEAFF.

There are a few counts of this clonotype. The chain employs TRBV9 and TRBJ2-1; D may correspond to TRBD1 or TRBD2 (5 bases each). There are 15 residues in the CDR3. CDR1 is SGDLS, CDR2 YYNGEE, per germline. Trimming removed 0 bases from V and 2 bases from J, with 9 bases in between. CDR3 loop: CASSVARGTYNEQFF. The CDR3, as DNA: TGTGCCAGCAGCGTAGCGAGGGGAACCTACAATGAGCAGTTCTTC.

The sample holds a few counts of this clonotype. The chain couples TRBV6-2 or TRBV6-3 to TRBJ2-7; 10 nucleotides line up with TRBD2. This CDR3 is built from 13 residues. J lost 6 bases, V lost 7 bases, and 6 bases had no gene match. Germline assignment: CDR1 MNHEY and CDR2 SVGEGT. DNA for the CDR3: TGTGCCAGCAACAGCGGGAGGGAGGTCGAGCAGTACTTC. It specifies CASNSGREVEQYF.

This clonotype has just a few counts. The CDR3 DNA sequence: TGTGCCTTTCGGCGGGGAGACATTCAGTACTTC. Translating gives CAFRRGDIQYF. The rearrangement links TRBV30 to TRBJ2-4, with D perhaps TRBD2 (6 bases). The CDR3 contains 11 residues. The V gene lost 7 bases and the J gene lost 8 bases, with 12 bases spanning the gap. CDR1 is GTSNPN and CDR2 is SVGIG in the germline V gene (reference sequence).

This clonotype was detected many times. The V gene is TRBV4-1, the J gene TRBJ1-4; the D gene is possibly TRBD1 (5 bases). Between the trimmed V and J ends, which lost 1 base and 5 bases, there was a span of 14 bases. This CDR3 region has 16 residues. Germline V gene lookup returns CDR1 MGHRA and CDR2 YSYEKL. The CDR3 here is CASSQVLETENEKLFF. Written as DNA, the CDR3 is TGCGCCAGCAGCCAAGTGTTGGAGACAGAAAATGAAAAACTGTTTTTT.

Only a few counts were recorded for this clonotype. The chain couples TRBV7-3 to TRBJ2-3; either TRBD1 or TRBD2 may fit D (6 bases each). Trimming stripped 1 base from V and 8 bases from J, with 31 bases between. In germline, CDR1 is SGHTA, CDR2 FQGTGA. The CDR3 sequence is 20 residues long. DNA of the CDR3: TGTGCCAGCAGCTTAAGGGGCCCACGCGGGACAAGCACCCACACAAGTACGCAGTATTTT. Encoded protein: CASSLRGPRGTSTHTSTQYF. The whole variable domain, filled in from reference TRBV7-3 and TRBJ2-3, reads GAGVSQTPSNKVTEKGKYVELRCDPISGHTALYWYRQSLGQGPEFLIYFQGTGAADDSGLPNDRFFAVRPEGSVSTLKIQRTERGDSAVYLCASSLRGPRGTSTHTSTQYFGPGTRLTVL.

The V call is TRBV7-2, the J call TRBJ2-6, with 7 bases that match TRBD1. J was trimmed by 6 bases and V by 2 bases; bases with no gene match: 16. The CDR3 sequence is 19 residues long. The germline CDR1 and CDR2 sequences are SGHTA and FQGNSA. The CDR3 sequence is CASSLYPERGPFPANVLTF. DNA for the CDR3: TGTGCCAGCAGCTTATATCCCGAGAGGGGGCCATTTCCGGCCAACGTCCTGACTTTC.

This clonotype was counted ten times or more. The rearrangement links TRBV20-1 to TRBJ1-1, with D perhaps matching TRBD1 (5 bases). The CDR3 contains 15 residues. The germline V and J ends were trimmed by 8 bases and 0 bases, with 19 bases remaining between them. Germline V gene lookup returns CDR1 DFQATT and CDR2 SNEGSKA (reference sequence). The CDR3 DNA reads as TGCAGTCCTTCTGGTGGGGCCTACCTGAACACTGAAGCTTTCTTT. This gives the protein CSPSGGAYLNTEAFF.

The chain recombines TRBV9 with TRBJ1-2; the D gene is possibly TRBD1 (5 bases). The V end lost 5 bases, the J end lost 8 bases, and 16 bases lay between the germline ends. Germline V gene lookup returns CDR1 SGDLS and CDR2 YYNGEE. The CDR3 length is 13 residues. CDR3 sequence reads: CASRSTASQGYTF. In DNA, the CDR3 is TGTGCCAGCAGATCGACAGCGTCTCAGGGCTACACCTTC.

This clonotype showed up just a few times. The junction departs from the called germline gene at one end, perhaps through a read error. The rearrangement links TRBV5-6 to TRBJ2-5; 7 nucleotides align to TRBD2. The CDR3 sequence is 16 residues long. Germline V gene sequence: CDR1 SGHDT, CDR2 YYEEEE. CDR3 bases: TGTGCCAGCAGTTTGGGGACGGGGAGGGTTGGAGAGACCCAGTACTTC. Amino acid sequence: CASSLGTGRVGETQYF.

A few counts support this clonotype. J is TRBJ2-3 and V is TRBV20-1, with TRBD2 as a possible D gene (5 bases). The CDR3 covers 17 residues. Trimming removed 0 bases at V and 2 bases at J, with 18 bases between. Germline CDR1 is DFQATT and CDR2 is SNEGSKA (reference sequence). The CDR3 protein is CSARDLPGADLTDTQYF. The CDR3 bases are TGCAGTGCTAGAGATCTCCCCGGAGCGGACCTCACAGATACGCAGTATTTT.

This clonotype has at least ten counts. This chain connects TRBV11-2 to TRBJ1-2, with D tentatively TRBD1 (6 bases). Looked up from germline, CDR1 is SGHAT and CDR2 is FQNNGV. CDR3 length: 14 residues. The germline V and J ends were trimmed by 4 bases and 4 bases, with 13 bases remaining between them. DNA for the CDR3: TGTGCCAGCAGCTCCCAGCAGGGGACCTATGGCTACACCTTC. Amino acids: CASSSQQGTYGYTF.

This clonotype showed up many times. The chain joins TRBV7-9 to TRBJ2-3; the D is unclear. CDR3 length equals 11 residues. The germline V gene encodes CDR1 SEHNR and CDR2 FQNEAQ (reference sequence). The V gene lost 1 base and the J gene lost 6 bases, with 2 bases spanning the gap. CDR3 bases: TGTGCCAGCAGCTTAGTGGATACGCAGTATTTT. It encodes CASSLVDTQYF.

This clonotype was detected a few times. J is TRBJ1-2 and V is TRBV5-1; a possible D gene is TRBD1 (6 bases). Trimming cost V 0 bases and J 8 bases, with 11 bases left between them. This CDR3 region has 13 residues. Germline CDR1 SGHRS, CDR2 YFSETQ. The CDR3 region is CASSLDRANGYTF. The DNA for the CDR3 is TGCGCCAGCAGCTTGGACAGGGCAAACGGCTACACCTTC.